A selection of T cell receptor beta chains follows, all from one sample in a study of blood T cell repertoires in COVID-19. The assay was immunoSEQ multiplex PCR, and TCRdb's table has in-frame clones only and misses some. Of around 180,000 clones in the sample, roughly 89% were seen once. Source material: PBMCs or T cells enriched from blood (not recorded which). The source is a woman between 40 and 50 years old with acute COVID-19. Each CDR3 is given without its conserved first and last residue. The order of the fields is CDR3 length, V gene, J gene, CDR3 protein.

15,TRBV19,TRBJ1-3,ASSRPGTGTSGNTIY
13,TRBV5-1,TRBJ1-6,ASSYGTGRDSPLH
14,TRBV7-2,TRBJ2-4,ASSSQGQVAKNIQY
13,TRBV2,TRBJ2-3,ASSVRPPAADTQY
12,TRBV7-3,TRBJ1-2,ASSPSPGQGGYT
13,TRBV18,TRBJ2-1,ASSPAGGPYNEQF
14,TRBV15,TRBJ1-5,ATSRGLGSLNQPQH
11,TRBV9,TRBJ2-4,ASGPPEGGIQY
13,TRBV20-1,TRBJ2-1,SASLGLAGWNEQF
13,TRBV18,TRBJ1-1,ASSTGTGVLTEAF
12,TRBV5-1,TRBJ2-1,ASSSGSGRGEQF
13,TRBV2,TRBJ1-2,ASSRGLGLNYGYT
16,TRBV7-6,TRBJ2-6,ASSLGVTDLAGANVLT
10,TRBV5-6,TRBJ2-1,ASSLSRGRQF
10,TRBV12-3/TRBV12-4,TRBJ1-1,ASKTGVTEAF
13,TRBV5-4,TRBJ2-6,ASSLVGAGANVLT
13,TRBV5-1,TRBJ1-3,ASSLESTSRNTIY
12,TRBV5-5,TRBJ1-1,ASSSRQGPTEAF
14,TRBV15,TRBJ2-5,ATSRDYPPGGETQY
13,TRBV5-6,TRBJ2-5,ASSLGPAGLETQY
13,TRBV19,TRBJ2-1,ASRQTGVTYNEQF
13,TRBV6-2/TRBV6-3,TRBJ2-5,ASSPRTGAQETQY